This T cell receptor (beta chain) comes out of a study of blood T cell repertoires in COVID-19. Germline V gives CDR1 LNHDA, CDR2 SQIVND (reference sequence). This CDR3 region has 11 residues. The V and J ends lost 10 bases and 4 bases respectively, with 10 bases between them. Participants came from roughly 23 US areas, aged about 18 to 95 years. Grouping used clinical history reported by participants in a survey and questionnaire. This clone was detected a few times. Assay used: immunoSEQ multiplex PCR; TCRdb lists only in-frame clones, some missing. The sample has under 450,000 clones; about 87% are singletons.

The specimen was PBMCs or T cells enriched from blood (not recorded which). The J gene is TRBJ1-2, the V gene TRBV19; D is undetermined. The receptor's source is a man in his thirties or forties who had recovered from COVID-19. The chain's CDR3 is CATKLAYGYTF. CDR3 in DNA: TGTGCCACCAAACTCGCCTATGGCTACACCTTC.